The clone carrying this TCR beta chain has at least ten counts. The V gene's germline CDR1 is GTSNPN and CDR2 SVGIG (reference sequence). The V and J ends lost 0 bases and 2 bases respectively, with 5 bases between them. The CDR3 loop spans 13 amino acids. The source of the sample is a study of breast tumors, draining lymph nodes, adjacent tissues. TCRdb redid the calling of the multiplex PCR reads with MiXCR, one entry per CDR3 protein. The sample consists of 200,000 to 250,000 distinct CDR3 sequences, about a third of them appearing once. Breast cancer patients provided tissue from their axillary draining lymph nodes.

Specimen: axillary lymph node tissue. This clonotype was sampled from a female donor with breast cancer. Some clones in this sample may be carry-over from other donors' samples. The V gene is TRBV30, the J gene TRBJ1-5; D ambiguous. CDR3 coding DNA: TGTGCCTGGAGTGTTATAGGCAATCAGCCCCAGCATTTT. Its translation is CAWSVIGNQPQHF. The full variable domain, its missing parts supplied by reference TRBV30 and TRBJ1-5, is SQTIHQWPATLVQPVGSPLSLECTVEGTSNPNLYWYRQAAGRGLQLLFYSVGIGQISSEVPQNLSASRPQDRQFILSSKKLLLSDSGFYLCAWSVIGNQPQHFGDGTRLSIL.